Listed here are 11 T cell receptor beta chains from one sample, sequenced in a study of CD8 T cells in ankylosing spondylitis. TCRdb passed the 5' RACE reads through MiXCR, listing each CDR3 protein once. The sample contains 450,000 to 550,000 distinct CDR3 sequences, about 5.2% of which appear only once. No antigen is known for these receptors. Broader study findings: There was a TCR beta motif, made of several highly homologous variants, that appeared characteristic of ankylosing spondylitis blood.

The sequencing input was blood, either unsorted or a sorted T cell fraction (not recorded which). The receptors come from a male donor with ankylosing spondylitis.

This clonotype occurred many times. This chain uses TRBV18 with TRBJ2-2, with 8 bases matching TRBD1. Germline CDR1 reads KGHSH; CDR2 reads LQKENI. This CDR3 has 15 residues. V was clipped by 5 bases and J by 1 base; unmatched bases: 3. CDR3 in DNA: TGTGCCAGCTCAGACAGGGGTCGGAACACCGGGGAGCTGTTTTTT. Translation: CASSDRGRNTGELFF.

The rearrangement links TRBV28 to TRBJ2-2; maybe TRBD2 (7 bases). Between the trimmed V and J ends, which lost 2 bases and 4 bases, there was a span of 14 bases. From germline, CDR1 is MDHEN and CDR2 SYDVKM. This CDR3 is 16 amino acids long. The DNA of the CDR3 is TGTGCCAGCAGTTTAGTTCGGGGGGCGACCACCGGGGAGCTGTTTTTT. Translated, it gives CASSLVRGATTGELFF. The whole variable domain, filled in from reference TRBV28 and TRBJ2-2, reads DVKVTQSSRYLVKRTGEKVFLECVQDMDHENMFWYRQDPGLGLRLIYFSYDVKMKEKGDIPEGYSVSREKKERFSLILESASTNQTSMYLCASSLVRGATTGELFFGEGSRLTVL.

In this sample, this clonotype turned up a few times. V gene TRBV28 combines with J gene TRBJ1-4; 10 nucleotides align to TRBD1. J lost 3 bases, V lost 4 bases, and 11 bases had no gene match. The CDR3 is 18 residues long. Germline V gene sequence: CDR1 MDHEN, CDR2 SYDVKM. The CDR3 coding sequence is TGTGCCAGCAGTTCCCCAGGGGACAGGGGTAGATCTAATGAAAAACTGTTTTTT. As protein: CASSSPGDRGRSNEKLFF.

CDR3 region: CASSSGGTGWNTEAFF. The CDR3 nucleotides read TGTGCCAGCAGCTCAGGCGGAACAGGCTGGAACACTGAAGCTTTCTTT. The V and J genes are TRBV7-3 and TRBJ1-1; a weak D match, TRBD1 (5 bases). Germline lookup yields CDR1 SGHTA and CDR2 FQGTGA. V was pared by 4 bases and J by 1 base, with 16 bases between. This CDR3 comprises 16 residues.

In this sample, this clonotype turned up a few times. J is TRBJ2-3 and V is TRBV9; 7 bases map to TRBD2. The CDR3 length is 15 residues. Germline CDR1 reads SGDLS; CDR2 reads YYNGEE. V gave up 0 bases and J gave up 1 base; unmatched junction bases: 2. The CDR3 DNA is TGTGCCAGCAGCGTAGAGGCGGGGGGCACAGATACGCAGTATTTT. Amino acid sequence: CASSVEAGGTDTQYF.

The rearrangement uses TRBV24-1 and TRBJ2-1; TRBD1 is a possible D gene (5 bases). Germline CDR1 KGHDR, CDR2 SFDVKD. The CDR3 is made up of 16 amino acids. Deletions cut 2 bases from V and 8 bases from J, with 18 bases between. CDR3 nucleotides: TGTGCCACCAGTGATTCAACATATACCAGGGCCCATGAGCAGTTCTTC. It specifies CATSDSTYTRAHEQFF.

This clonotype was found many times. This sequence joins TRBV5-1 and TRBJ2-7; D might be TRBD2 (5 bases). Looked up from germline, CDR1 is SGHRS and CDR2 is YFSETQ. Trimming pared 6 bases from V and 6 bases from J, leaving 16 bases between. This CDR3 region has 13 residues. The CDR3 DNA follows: TGCGCCAGCACCCCGAATGGAGGCACCGAGCAGTACTTC. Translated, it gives CASTPNGGTEQYF.

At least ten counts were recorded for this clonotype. This CDR3 reads CASSPLEGRVRTQYF. In nucleotides, the CDR3 is TGTGCCAGCTCACCCCTGGAGGGCAGGGTCCGGACCCAGTACTTC. The chain has TRBV18 and TRBJ2-5, with TRBD2 as a possible D gene (6 bases). The CDR3 runs 15 residues. The germline V and J ends were trimmed by 3 bases and 7 bases, with 18 bases remaining between them. CDR1 and CDR2 (germline): KGHSH, LQKENI. The entire variable domain, with the rest obtained from reference TRBV18 and TRBJ2-5, is as follows: NAGVMQNPRHLVRRRGQEARLRCSPMKGHSHVYWYRQLPEEGLKFMVYLQKENIIDESGMPKERFSAEFPKEGPSILRIQQVVRGDSAAYFCASSPLEGRVRTQYFGPGTRLLVL.

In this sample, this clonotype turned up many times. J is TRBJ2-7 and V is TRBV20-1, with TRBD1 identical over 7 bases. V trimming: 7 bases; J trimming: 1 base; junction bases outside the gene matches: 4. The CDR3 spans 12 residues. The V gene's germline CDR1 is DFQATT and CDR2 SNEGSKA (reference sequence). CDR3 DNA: TGCAGTGTCCACAGGGGTTCCTACGAGCAGTACTTC. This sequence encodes CSVHRGSYEQYF.

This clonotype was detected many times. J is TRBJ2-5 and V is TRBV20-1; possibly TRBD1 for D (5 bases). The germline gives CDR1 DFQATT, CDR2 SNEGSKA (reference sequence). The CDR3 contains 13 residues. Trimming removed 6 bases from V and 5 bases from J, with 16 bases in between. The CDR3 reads CSAGPGPGETQYF. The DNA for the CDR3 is TGCAGTGCCGGCCCAGGGCCTGGGGAGACCCAGTACTTC.

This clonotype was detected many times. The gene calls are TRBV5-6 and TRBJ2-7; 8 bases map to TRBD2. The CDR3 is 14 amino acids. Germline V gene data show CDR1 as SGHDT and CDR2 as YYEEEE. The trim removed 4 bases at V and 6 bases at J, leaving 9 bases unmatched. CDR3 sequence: CASSRGLGGGEQYF. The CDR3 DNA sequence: TGTGCCAGCAGCCGGGGACTAGGCGGAGGCGAGCAGTACTTC.